The sequence of this TCR beta chain was determined in a study of human T cells and chemical hapten exposure. Time point: patch test 1, 2 weeks after DPC sensitization. As for treatment: therapeutic diphenylcyclopropenone sensitization with weekly scalp DPC. Regarding the study as a whole: With regard to DPC sensitization, TCRs above 1 in 1000 frequency did not change.

Each CDR3 protein is one row after TCRdb ran MiXCR on the RACE reads. The table includes tens of thousands of distinct CDR3 sequences, about 9% detected once. Only a few counts were recorded for this clonotype. What it binds is not known. Deletions cut 1 base from V and 4 bases from J, with 9 bases between. The CDR3 loop spans 14 amino acids. CDR1 SGHNT and CDR2 YENEEA come from the germline V gene. The sequences come from whole blood, collected in connection with sensitization to the hapten diphenylcyclopropenone (DPC). This clonotype originated in a woman aged 40 to 55 with alopecia areata. Some clones in this sample may be carry-over from other donors' samples. The V call is TRBV11-3, the J call TRBJ2-3; maybe TRBD2 (6 bases). This CDR3 is CASSLGGVADTQYF. The CDR3 DNA sequence: TGTGCCAGCAGCTTAGGCGGGGTTGCAGATACGCAGTATTTT. Filled out from reference TRBV11-3 and TRBJ2-3, the complete variable domain reads EAGVVQSPRYKIIEKKQPVAFWCNPISGHNTLYWYLQNLGQGPELLIRYENEEAVDDSQLPKDRFSAERLKGVDSTLKIQPAELGDSAVYLCASSLGGVADTQYFGPGTRLTVL.